This is a list of T cell receptor beta chains from one sample in a study of blood T cells in healthy people across ages. In TCRdb, the 5' RACE reads were re-called with MiXCR into one record per CDR3 protein. In the table there are approximately 900,000 distinct CDR3 sequences, almost 30% of which are singletons. These same data were also listed under a study on T cells of mothers and their children.

Sequencing input: blood. The receptors stem from a woman in her forties in good health. Both conserved end residues are part of each CDR3. The order of the fields is clone size, V gene, D gene, J gene, CDR3 protein, CDR3 DNA. A D gene is named only where the DNA matches it firmly. Clone size, where shown, is once, few, many, or a class for clones that have expanded.

many	TRBV5-1	TRBD2	TRBJ2-1	CASSPSGGTYNEQFF	TGTGCCAGCAGTCCTAGCGGGGGGACCTACAATGAGCAGTTCTTC
many	TRBV9	TRBD1	TRBJ2-5	CASSSRTGGGEQYF	TGTGCCAGCAGCTCACGGACAGGGGGCGGGGAGCAGTACTTC
NA	TRBV9	TRBD2	TRBJ2-5	CASSATGGSGGETQYF	TGTGCCAGCAGTGCTACGGGGGGTTCAGGAGGGGAGACCCAGTACTTC
many	TRBV18	NA	TRBJ2-5	CASSWREGIQETQYF	TGTGCCAGCTCTTGGAGAGAGGGGATACAAGAGACCCAGTACTTC
NA	TRBV9	TRBD1	TRBJ2-6	CASRRQGTSGANVLTF	TGTGCCAGCAGGAGACAGGGAACCTCTGGGGCCAACGTCCTGACTTTC
few	TRBV6-2/TRBV6-3	NA	TRBJ2-5	CASSYADRRGETQYF	TGTGCCAGCAGTTACGCAGACAGGAGGGGAGAGACCCAGTACTTC
NA	TRBV2	NA	TRBJ1-2	CASSEARDGSNYGYTF	TGTGCCAGCAGTGAAGCGCGGGACGGATCTAACTATGGCTACACCTTC
few	TRBV6-5	NA	TRBJ2-5	CASSKIGGRETQYF	TGTGCCAGCAGCAAGATCGGGGGCCGGGAGACCCAGTACTTC
few	TRBV5-5	NA	TRBJ2-5	CASTLSPQRGTQYF	TGTGCCAGCACACTTTCCCCTCAACGAGGGACCCAGTACTTC
many	TRBV5-1	NA	TRBJ2-6	CASSLPGSSSGANVLTF	TGCGCCAGCAGCTTGCCAGGTTCAAGCTCTGGGGCCAACGTCCTGACTTTC
few	TRBV28	NA	TRBJ1-4	CASSFQDGATNEKLFF	TGTGCCAGCAGTTTCCAGGACGGAGCAACTAATGAAAAACTGTTTTTT
NA	TRBV7-2	TRBD1	TRBJ2-1	CASSLATGTGDNEQFF	TGTGCCAGCAGCTTAGCAACCGGGACAGGGGACAATGAGCAGTTCTTC
few	TRBV7-9	TRBD2	TRBJ2-5	CASSHRTSGVKETQYF	TGTGCCAGCAGCCACCGGACTAGCGGGGTCAAAGAGACCCAGTACTTC
NA	TRBV9	TRBD1	TRBJ2-7	CASSVAPGGHYEQYF	TGTGCCAGCAGCGTAGCTCCAGGGGGCCACTACGAGCAGTACTTC
NA	TRBV2	TRBD2	TRBJ2-7	CASSGLAGVSEQYF	TGTGCCAGCAGTGGACTAGCGGGGGTCTCGGAGCAGTACTTC
NA	TRBV10-3	TRBD2	TRBJ2-1	CAISTQGGYNEQFF	TGTGCCATCAGTACCCAGGGAGGGTACAATGAGCAGTTCTTC
NA	TRBV6-1	NA	TRBJ2-5	CASSVMPGGETQYF	TGTGCCAGCAGTGTGATGCCAGGTGGGGAGACCCAGTACTTC
NA	TRBV7-2	NA	TRBJ2-2	CASSLGAEPGELFF	TGTGCCAGCAGCTTAGGTGCGGAACCCGGGGAGCTGTTTTTT
few	TRBV28	NA	TRBJ2-5	CASTVGEETQYF	TGTGCCAGCACCGTAGGGGAAGAGACCCAGTACTTC
NA	TRBV30	NA	TRBJ1-5	CAWGYTGNQPQHF	TGTGCCTGGGGTTACACAGGGAATCAGCCCCAGCATTTT
NA	TRBV3-1	NA	TRBJ2-7	CASSQGLGAYEQYF	TGTGCCAGCAGCCAAGGACTAGGAGCCTACGAGCAGTACTTC
few	TRBV7-9	NA	TRBJ2-3	CASSLAEGPADTQYF	TGTGCCAGCAGCTTAGCGGAAGGACCCGCAGATACGCAGTATTTT
few	TRBV5-5	NA	TRBJ1-1	CASSSKLNGRNTEAFF	TGTGCCAGCAGCTCGAAACTAAACGGGAGGAACACTGAAGCTTTCTTT